These 20 T cell receptor beta chains share one sample of origin, sequenced in a study of monozygotic twins with inflammatory bowel disease. TCRdb re-called the 5' RACE reads, yielding one record per CDR3 amino acid sequence without DNA. Reported are 300,000 to 400,000 distinct CDR3 sequences; the ten largest clones contain 2% to 3%. The sample taken for sequencing was blood. Receptor source: a human donor with ulcerative colitis or Crohn's disease, or a healthy co-twin of an affected twin (not recorded which).

The chain has TRBV11-3 and TRBJ2-1; TCRdb selects TRBD2, and the lack of DNA leaves this call unchecked. This CDR3 spans 15 amino acids. Germline CDR1 SGHNT, CDR2 YENEEA. This CDR3 is CASSFFPGGNNEQFF.

V is TRBV7-9 and J is TRBJ2-7. The germline V gene encodes CDR1 SEHNR and CDR2 FQNEAQ (reference sequence). This CDR3 is built from 12 residues. The CDR3 region is CASSSLNYEQYF.

The V and J genes are TRBV4-3 and TRBJ2-7. CDR3 size: 15 residues. Germline V gene sequence: CDR1 LGHNA, CDR2 YSLEER. The CDR3 spells CASSQDVGSSYEQYF.

The V and J genes are TRBV12-3 or TRBV12-4 and TRBJ2-7; the TCRdb call, TRBD1, lacks DNA for checking. This CDR3 has 15 residues. CDR3: CASSPGRIFAYEQYF.

CDR3 protein: CASSQDLALPQHF. The gene calls are TRBV4-2 and TRBJ1-5. Germline assignment: CDR1 LGHNA and CDR2 YNFKEQ. CDR3 length equals 13 residues.

The V and J genes are TRBV7-6 and TRBJ2-7; the TCRdb D gene call, TRBD1, has no DNA to confirm it. The CDR3 has 14 residues. Germline CDR1 is SGHVS and CDR2 is FNYEAQ. Here the CDR3 reads CASSSRDTAYEQYF.

This chain joins TRBV12-3 or TRBV12-4 and TRBJ1-1; TCRdb proposes TRBD1, but this gene call is untestable without DNA. This CDR3 region has 19 residues. The CDR3 reads CASSWGTASFFPTNTEAFF.

CDR3 loop: CASTREGWTEAFF. The J gene is TRBJ1-1, the V gene TRBV6-6. The length of the CDR3 is 13 residues. Germline V CDR1 and CDR2: MNHNY, SVGAGI (reference sequence).

The chain employs TRBV5-1 and TRBJ1-1; TCRdb lists TRBD1, though no DNA is available to test this call. The CDR3 consists of 14 residues. Germline CDR1 reads SGHRS; CDR2 reads YFSETQ. The CDR3 reads CASRRGQGFTEAFF.

The chain combines TRBV5-1 with TRBJ2-7. The CDR3 length is 14 residues. Looked up from germline, CDR1 is SGHRS and CDR2 is YFSETQ. This CDR3 is CASSLDGTTYEQYF. Variable domain in full (rest from reference TRBV5-1 and TRBJ2-7): KAGVTQTPRYLIKTRGQQVTLSCSPISGHRSVSWYQQTPGQGLQFLFEYFSETQRNKGNFPGRFSGRQFSNSRSEMNVSTLELGDSALYLCASSLDGTTYEQYFGPGTRLTVT.

The chain combines TRBV6-1 with TRBJ2-3. CDR1 is MNHNS, CDR2 SASEGT, per germline. There are 13 residues in the CDR3. CDR3 residues: CASRIAGTDTQYF.

This sequence joins TRBV7-2 and TRBJ2-7; the TRBD1 assignment by TCRdb is unverifiable without DNA. Germline V gives CDR1 SGHTA, CDR2 FQGNSA. The CDR3 covers 16 residues. The CDR3 here is CASSWGQGGGGYEQYF.

The chain has TRBV3-1 and TRBJ1-6. CDR3 length equals 12 residues. Germline values: CDR1 LGHDT, CDR2 YNNKEL (reference sequence). The CDR3 sequence: CASSLSPSPLHF.

The CDR3 here is CATSDSVPGTGELFF. V gene TRBV24-1 combines with J gene TRBJ2-2; no DNA is available, so the TRBD1 call from TCRdb remains unchecked. The length of the CDR3 is 15 residues. Per germline, CDR1 KGHDR and CDR2 SFDVKD.

The genes are TRBV4-1 and TRBJ1-4. The CDR3 contains 16 residues. Germline CDR1 reads MGHRA; CDR2 reads YSYEKL. This CDR3 reads CASSQELRRTNEKLFF.

The rearrangement links TRBV7-9 to TRBJ2-7; lacking DNA, the TRBD1 call made by TCRdb goes unchecked. The germline V gene encodes CDR1 SEHNR and CDR2 FQNEAQ (reference sequence). The CDR3 spans 13 residues. CDR3 amino acids: CASIKPGQYEQYF.

This chain uses TRBV12-3 or TRBV12-4 with TRBJ2-7. The CDR3 is 13 residues long. The CDR3: CASSSQAPYEQYF.

V and J are TRBV7-9 and TRBJ2-7; TCRdb names TRBD1, which stays unverified in the absence of DNA. CDR1 and CDR2 from the germline V gene are SEHNR and FQNEAQ (reference sequence). The CDR3 is made up of 14 amino acids. The CDR3 loop reads CASSLDRRLYEQYF.

The chain has TRBV21-1 and TRBJ1-5; TCRdb selects TRBD1, and the lack of DNA leaves this call unchecked. TRBV21-1 is described as a pseudogene. The length of the CDR3 is 16 residues. CDR3: CASSLPVGGRNQPQHF.

This sequence joins TRBV3-1 and TRBJ1-3; TCRdb's D call, TRBD1, is unchecked because there is no DNA. Germline assignment: CDR1 LGHDT and CDR2 YNNKEL (reference sequence). The CDR3 has 16 residues. This CDR3 reads CASSYGTARDGNTIYF.